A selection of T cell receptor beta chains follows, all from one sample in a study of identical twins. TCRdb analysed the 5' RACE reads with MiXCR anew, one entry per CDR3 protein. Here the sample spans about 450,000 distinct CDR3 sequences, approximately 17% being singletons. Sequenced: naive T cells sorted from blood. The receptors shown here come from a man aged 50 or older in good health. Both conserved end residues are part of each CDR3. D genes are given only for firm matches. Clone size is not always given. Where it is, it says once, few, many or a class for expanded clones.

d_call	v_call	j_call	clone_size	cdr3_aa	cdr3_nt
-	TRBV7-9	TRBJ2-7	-	CASSSHSRYEQYF	TGTGCCAGCAGTTCTCATAGCCGCTACGAGCAGTACTTC
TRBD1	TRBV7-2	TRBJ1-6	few	CASSLVRAGGEPLHF	TGTGCCAGCAGCTTAGTAAGGGCAGGGGGGGAACCCCTCCACTTT
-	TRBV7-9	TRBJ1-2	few	CASSEANYGYTF	TGTGCCAGCAGTGAAGCTAACTATGGCTACACCTTC
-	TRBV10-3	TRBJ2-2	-	CAIRSQQDTGELFF	TGTGCCATCCGTTCACAGCAAGACACCGGGGAGCTGTTTTTT
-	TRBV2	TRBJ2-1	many	CASRIGTYNEQFF	TGTGCCAGCAGGATCGGGACTTACAATGAGCAGTTCTTC
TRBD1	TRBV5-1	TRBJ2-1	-	CASSPEGGTVYGRYNEQFF	TGCGCCAGCAGTCCCGAAGGGGGCACTGTTTATGGTCGATACAATGAGCAGTTCTTC
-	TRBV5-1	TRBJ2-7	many	CASSLDRGGLYEQYF	TGCGCCAGCAGCTTGGACAGGGGAGGACTCTACGAGCAGTACTTC
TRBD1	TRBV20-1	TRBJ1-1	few	CSALQGAGNTEAFF	TGCAGTGCTTTACAGGGGGCTGGTAACACTGAAGCTTTCTTT
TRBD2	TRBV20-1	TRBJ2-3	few	CSARDDSVAGNTDTQYF	TGCAGTGCTAGAGATGACTCCGTAGCGGGGAACACAGATACGCAGTATTTT
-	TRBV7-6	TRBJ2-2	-	CASSPPWTRGGELFF	TGTGCCAGCAGCCCTCCCTGGACGCGGGGCGGGGAGCTGTTTTTT
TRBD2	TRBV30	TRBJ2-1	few	CAWTFRSGSAHEQFF	TGTGCCTGGACCTTTCGGAGCGGGAGTGCCCATGAGCAGTTCTTC
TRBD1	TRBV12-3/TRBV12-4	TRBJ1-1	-	CASRVEGQYNTEAFF	TGTGCCAGCAGAGTCGAGGGACAGTACAACACTGAAGCTTTCTTT
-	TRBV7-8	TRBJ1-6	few	CASSLAGWSPLHF	TGTGCCAGCAGCTTAGCCGGGTGGTCACCCCTCCACTTT
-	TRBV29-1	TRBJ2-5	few	CSVRSYQETQYF	TGCAGCGTAAGGTCGTACCAAGAGACCCAGTACTTC
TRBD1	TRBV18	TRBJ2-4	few	CASSPGQGTEYF	TGTGCCAGCTCACCGGGACAGGGTACGGAGTACTTC
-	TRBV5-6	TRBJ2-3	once	CASSPGGPADTQYF	TGTGCCAGCAGCCCGGGGGGCCCCGCGGATACGCAGTATTTT
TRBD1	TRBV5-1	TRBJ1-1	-	CASSLDRGEGKAFF	TGCGCCAGCAGCTTGGACAGGGGAGAAGGGAAAGCTTTCTTT
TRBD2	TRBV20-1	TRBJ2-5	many	CSAIGTSGAAWETQYF	TGCAGTGCTATAGGGACTAGCGGGGCTGCTTGGGAGACCCAGTACTTC
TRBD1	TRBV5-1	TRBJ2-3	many	CASSKGGQGSDTQYF	TGCGCCAGCAGCAAGGGTGGACAGGGTTCAGATACGCAGTATTTT
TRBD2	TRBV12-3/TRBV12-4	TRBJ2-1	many	CASSPNSGGPYNEQFF	TGTGCCAGCAGTCCTAATAGCGGGGGGCCTTACAATGAGCAGTTCTTC
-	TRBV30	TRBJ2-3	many	CAWSLGSLDTDTQYF	TGTGCCTGGAGTTTGGGCTCTCTTGACACAGATACGCAGTATTTT
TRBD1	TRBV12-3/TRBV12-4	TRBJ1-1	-	CATSPGQGTFF	TGTGCCACCTCGCCGGGACAGGGGACTTTCTTT
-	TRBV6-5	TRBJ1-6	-	CASSYSPTSPLHF	TGTGCCAGCAGTTACTCACCGACTTCACCCCTCCACTTT
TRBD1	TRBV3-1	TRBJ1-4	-	CASSLRTGNNEKLFF	TGTGCCAGCAGCCTGCGGACAGGCAATAATGAAAAACTGTTTTTT
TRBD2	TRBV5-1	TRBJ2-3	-	CASSFSGGAKDTQYF	TGCGCCAGCAGCTTTAGCGGGGGGGCCAAAGATACGCAGTATTTT
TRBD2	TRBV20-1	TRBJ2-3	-	CSAPETSGGPRTDTQYF	TGCAGTGCCCCGGAGACTAGCGGGGGGCCTCGCACAGATACGCAGTATTTT
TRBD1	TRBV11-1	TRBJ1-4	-	CASSLVASGQGNNEKLFF	TGTGCCAGCAGCTTAGTGGCGTCGGGACAGGGCAATAATGAAAAACTGTTTTTT
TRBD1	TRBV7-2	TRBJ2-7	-	CASSPTRDSSYEQYF	TGTGCCAGCAGCCCTACCCGGGACAGCTCCTACGAGCAGTACTTC
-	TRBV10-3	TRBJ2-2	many	CAISTFRSSDAPGELFF	TGTGCCATCAGTACATTCCGGAGTAGCGATGCCCCCGGGGAGCTGTTTTTT
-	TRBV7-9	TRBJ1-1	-	CASSLGGGFIMNTEAFF	TGTGCCAGCAGCTTAGGGGGGGGGTTCATCATGAACACTGAAGCTTTCTTT
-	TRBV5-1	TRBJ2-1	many	CASSLAGSSYNEQFF	TGCGCCAGCAGCTTGGCTGGGAGCTCCTACAATGAGCAGTTCTTC
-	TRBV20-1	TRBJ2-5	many	CSASTGAGETQYF	TGCAGTGCTAGTACGGGAGCGGGTGAGACCCAGTACTTC
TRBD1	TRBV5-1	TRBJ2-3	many	CASSLVQGFTDTQYF	TGCGCCAGCAGCTTGGTACAGGGGTTCACAGATACGCAGTATTTT
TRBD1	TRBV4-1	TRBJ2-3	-	CASSQDLGQGADTQYF	TGCGCCAGCAGCCAAGATCTGGGACAGGGCGCAGATACGCAGTATTTT
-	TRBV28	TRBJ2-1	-	CASTPSLNYNEQFF	TGTGCCAGCACTCCTAGCCTAAACTACAATGAGCAGTTCTTC
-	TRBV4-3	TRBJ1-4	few	CASSQDGGQLRNNEKLFF	TGCGCCAGCAGCCAAGACGGGGGCCAACTGAGGAATAATGAAAAACTGTTTTTT
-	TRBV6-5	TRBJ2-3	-	CASSYVATGTDTQYF	TGTGCCAGCAGTTACGTTGCGACAGGCACAGATACGCAGTATTTT
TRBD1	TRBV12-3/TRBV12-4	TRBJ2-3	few	CASSLWDRVTDTQYF	TGTGCCAGCAGTTTGTGGGACAGGGTCACAGATACGCAGTATTTT
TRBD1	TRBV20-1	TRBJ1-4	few	CSATNTYRGKLFF	TGCAGTGCTACTAACACTTACAGGGGAAAACTGTTTTTT
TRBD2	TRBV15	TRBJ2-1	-	CATSRGGSTYNEQFF	TGTGCCACCAGCAGGGGCGGGAGTACCTACAATGAGCAGTTCTTC
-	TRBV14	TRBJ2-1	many	CASSQEKLSYGNEQFF	TGTGCCAGCAGCCAAGAAAAGTTATCCTATGGCAATGAGCAGTTCTTC
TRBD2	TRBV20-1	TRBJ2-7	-	CSARDRDSGGYEQYF	TGCAGTGCTAGAGATCGTGATAGCGGGGGGTACGAGCAGTACTTC
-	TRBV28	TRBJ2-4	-	CASSSQGYQYF	TGTGCCAGCAGTTCGCAGGGGTATCAGTACTTC
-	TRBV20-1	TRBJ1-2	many	CSASPDIGYGYTF	TGCAGTGCTAGTCCGGACATCGGCTATGGCTACACCTTC
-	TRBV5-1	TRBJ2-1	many	CASSLNSYNEQFF	TGCGCCAGCAGCTTAAACAGCTACAATGAGCAGTTCTTC
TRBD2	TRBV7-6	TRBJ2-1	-	CASRLSGGASNEQFF	TGTGCCAGCAGACTTAGCGGGGGGGCAAGCAATGAGCAGTTCTTC
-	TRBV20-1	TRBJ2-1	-	CRLANFGDEQFF	TGCAGGCTAGCGAATTTTGGCGATGAGCAGTTCTTC
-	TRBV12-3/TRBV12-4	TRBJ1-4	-	CASRNRVDNEKLFF	TGTGCCAGCAGAAACAGGGTGGATAATGAAAAACTGTTTTTT
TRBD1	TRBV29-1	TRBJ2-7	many	CSVKPGTGGYGQYF	TGCAGCGTTAAACCCGGGACAGGGGGCTATGGGCAGTACTTC
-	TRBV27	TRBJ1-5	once	CASSPFGGNQPQHF	TGTGCCAGCAGCCCCTTTGGGGGTAATCAGCCCCAGCATTTT
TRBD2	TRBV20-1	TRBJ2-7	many	CSAIEPGLSFEQYF	TGCAGTGCCATCGAACCGGGACTATCTTTCGAGCAGTACTTC
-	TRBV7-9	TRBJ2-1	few	CASSLFRSTEQFF	TGTGCCAGCAGCTTATTTCGTTCGACTGAGCAGTTCTTC
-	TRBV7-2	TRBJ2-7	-	CASSLASSAVYEQYF	TGTGCCAGCAGCTTGGCCTCCTCCGCGGTTTACGAGCAGTACTTC
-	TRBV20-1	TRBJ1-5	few	CSGTGGGGNQPQHF	TGCAGTGGGACCGGAGGTGGGGGCAATCAGCCCCAGCATTTT
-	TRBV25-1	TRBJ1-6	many	CASSEAGSSPLHF	TGTGCCAGCAGTGAGGCTGGGAGTTCACCCCTCCACTTT
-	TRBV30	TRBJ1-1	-	CAWSPVGFRTEAFF	TGTGCCTGGAGCCCGGTGGGTTTTCGCACTGAAGCTTTCTTT
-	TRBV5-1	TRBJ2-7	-	CASSPDSWSEQYF	TGCGCCAGCAGCCCGGACAGCTGGTCCGAGCAGTACTTC